These 19 T cell receptor beta chains originate from one sample sequenced in a study of T cells in localized non-small cell lung cancer (dated by TCRdb to the early 2020s). Library creation used the immunoSEQ multiplex PCR assay. Imported from immuneACCESS, the table was reduced by TCRdb to in-frame sequences with V and J called. These copies leave out some clones; in studies compared against another copy, an unresolved V gene accounts for under half, and the cause of the remainder is not known. The sample table lists around 40,000 clones, around 85% of them with a count of one. About 6% of the sample belongs to the ten largest clones. The sample in question was peripheral blood, obtained before any cancer treatment. All receptors come from a man aged 35 to 70 with stage I lung adenocarcinoma.

The table lists this clone with a count of one. The chain combines TRBV7-9 with TRBJ2-1, with no clear D. Germline CDR1 SEHNR, CDR2 FQNEAQ (reference sequence). This CDR3 has 12 amino acids. V gave up 5 bases and J gave up 4 bases, with 6 bases separating them. The CDR3 sequence is CASSHNYNEQFF. CDR3 nucleotides: TGTGCCAGCAGCCATAATTACAATGAGCAGTTCTTC.

The genes are TRBV10-3 and TRBJ2-3; 9 bases align to TRBD2. J was trimmed by 3 bases and V by 0 bases; bases with no gene match: 4. The germline V gene encodes CDR1 ENHRY and CDR2 SYGVKD. This CDR3 is built from 16 residues. The CDR3 here is CAISESVSGRTDTQYF. CDR3 in DNA: TGTGCCATCAGTGAGTCGGTTAGCGGGAGAACAGATACGCAGTATTTT.

In its sample, this clone was seen a few times. The V gene is TRBV27, the J gene TRBJ1-2; 8 nucleotides line up with TRBD1. From germline, CDR1 is MNHEY and CDR2 SMNVEV (reference sequence). V lost 5 bases and J lost 5; bases outside the gene matches: 16. The CDR3 covers 17 residues. CDR3: CASSRRSGQGYTYGYTF. DNA of the CDR3: TGTGCCAGCAGTCGTAGGTCCGGACAGGGCTACACTTATGGCTACACCTTC.

The count of this clone is one. The chain is built from TRBV5-4 and TRBJ2-3; D tentatively fits TRBD1 or TRBD2 (5 bases each). Trimming left V 0 bases short and J 1 base short, with 12 bases between. The CDR3 extends over 16 amino acids. The V gene's germline CDR1 is SGHNT and CDR2 YYREEE (reference sequence). The CDR3, as DNA: TGTGCCAGCAGCTTGGGAGGGACCCCCGGCACAGATACGCAGTATTTT. It codes for CASSLGGTPGTDTQYF.

This chain links TRBV7-9 with TRBJ1-1; 9 bases fit TRBD1. CDR3 length: 14 residues. J was trimmed by 7 bases and V by 2 bases; bases with no gene match: 5. From germline, CDR1 is SEHNR and CDR2 FQNEAQ (reference sequence). CDR3 amino acids: CASSLRDRDIEAFF. CDR3 coding DNA: TGTGCCAGCAGCTTAAGGGACAGGGATATTGAAGCTTTCTTT.

This clone was observed a few times. The CDR3 spells CATSSLGDTDTQYF. CDR3 nucleotides: TGCGCCACCTCTTCACTAGGGGACACAGATACGCAGTATTTT. The chain recombines TRBV5-1 with TRBJ2-3, with D perhaps matching TRBD1 or TRBD2 (5 bases each). The length of the CDR3 is 14 residues. V was trimmed by 9 bases and J by 2 bases, leaving 16 bases between them. Germline values: CDR1 SGHRS, CDR2 YFSETQ.

The chain carries TRBV4-1 and TRBJ1-1; 11 bases are shared with TRBD1. Germline-derived CDR1 and CDR2 are MGHRA and YSYEKL. Losses at the gene ends were 4 bases for V and 4 bases for J; bases not matched to a gene: 11. The CDR3 is made up of 17 amino acids. CDR3: CASSLYQAGTGGTEAFF. CDR3 bases: TGCGCCAGCAGCCTATACCAGGCAGGGACAGGGGGCACTGAAGCTTTCTTT.

CDR3: CASSPRGENEQFF. The CDR3 DNA reads TGTGCCAGCAGCCCTCGGGGGGAGAATGAGCAGTTCTTC. The chain couples TRBV13 to TRBJ2-1; 7 bases are a match to TRBD2. Per the germline V gene, CDR1 is PRHDT and CDR2 is FYEKMQ (reference sequence). The CDR3 has 13 amino acids. Germline trimming cut 5 bases from V and 7 bases from J; bases unmatched to any gene: 5.

This rearrangement joins TRBV29-1 to TRBJ2-2; D possibly corresponds to TRBD1 (6 bases). The CDR3 has 14 amino acids. Trimming stripped 7 bases from V and 3 bases from J, with 15 bases between. The germline gives CDR1 SQVTM, CDR2 ANQGSEA. CDR3 residues: CSAEGQGYTGELFF. The CDR3 DNA sequence: TGCAGCGCCGAGGGACAAGGGTACACCGGGGAGCTGTTTTTT.

The V gene is TRBV6-6, the J gene TRBJ2-7; D tentatively reads TRBD1 or TRBD2 (5 bases each). V was trimmed by 0 bases and J by 5 bases, leaving 17 bases between them. The CDR3 is 16 residues long. The germline V gene has CDR1 MNHNY and CDR2 SVGAGI (reference sequence). CDR3 DNA: TGTGCCAGCAGTTACTCGATGGGGCCGGGGAGCAACGAGCAGTACTTC. It is translated as CASSYSMGPGSNEQYF.

The genes are TRBV15 and TRBJ2-5, with TRBD1 as a possible D gene (5 bases). The CDR3 runs to 13 residues. Trimming cost V 4 bases and J 5 bases, with 11 bases left between them. Germline lookup yields CDR1 LNHNV and CDR2 YYDKDF (reference sequence). CDR3 sequence reads: CATSTRARETQYF. CDR3 nucleotides: TGTGCCACCAGCACCAGGGCGAGGGAGACCCAGTACTTC.

The chain carries TRBV9 and TRBJ2-5, with D maybe TRBD2 (7 bases). V was pared by 2 bases and J by 7 bases, with 21 bases between. The germline gives CDR1 SGDLS, CDR2 YYNGEE. The CDR3 has 16 amino acids. CDR3 sequence: CASSVTEGRGAGTQYF. DNA for the CDR3: TGTGCCAGCAGCGTCACCGAAGGCCGGGGGGCGGGGACCCAGTACTTC.

The J gene is TRBJ2-3, the V gene TRBV7-3; 7 bases are shared with TRBD1. After removal of 0 bases from V and 3 bases from J, the junction contained 3 bases not matched to a gene. Looked up from germline, CDR1 is SGHTA and CDR2 is FQGTGA. The CDR3 loop spans 15 amino acids. CDR3 bases: TGTGCCAGCAGCTTAACAGGGGGCTGGACAGATACGCAGTATTTT. It translates to CASSLTGGWTDTQYF.

This chain uses TRBV27 with TRBJ1-1; 9 bases agree with TRBD1. V gave up 2 bases and J gave up 7 bases; unmatched junction bases: 5. This CDR3 is built from 14 residues. Germline values: CDR1 MNHEY, CDR2 SMNVEV (reference sequence). CDR3 sequence (DNA): TGTGCCAGCAGTTTAAGACAGGGGGTCTTTGAAGCTTTCTTT. Translated: CASSLRQGVFEAFF.

The CDR3 DNA sequence: TGTGCCAGTAGCTATACAGGAATAAACACTGAAGCTTTCTTT. It codes for CASSYTGINTEAFF. The chain couples TRBV19 to TRBJ1-1, with D perhaps matching TRBD1 (5 bases). Germline CDR1 is LNHDA and CDR2 is SQIVND (reference sequence). Trimming cost V 6 bases and J 2 bases, with 13 bases left between them. The CDR3 totals 14 residues.

This chain connects TRBV7-2 to TRBJ2-1; 13 positions match TRBD2. This CDR3 spans 16 amino acids. Germline CDR1 SGHTA, CDR2 FQGNSA. J gave up 8 bases and V 5 bases, and 9 bases lay outside the gene matches. For the CDR3, the DNA is TGTGCCAGCAGCGCGAGGACTAGCGGGAGTTTCGATGAGCAGTTCTTC. Protein: CASSARTSGSFDEQFF.

J is TRBJ1-2 and V is TRBV4-1, with D hard to call. The CDR3 runs to 15 residues. Germline CDR1 and CDR2: MGHRA and YSYEKL. V was cut by 1 base and J by 2 bases, with 11 bases left in between. CDR3 residues: CASSQVIAKNYGYTF. The CDR3 DNA reads TGCGCCAGCAGCCAAGTGATCGCTAAGAACTATGGCTACACCTTC.

This clone was found a few times. V usage is TRBV7-9 and J usage is TRBJ1-5; D unresolved. CDR1 is SEHNR, CDR2 FQNEAQ, per germline (reference sequence). Trimming removed 6 bases at V and 12 bases at J, with 15 bases between. The CDR3 length is 12 residues. The CDR3 reads CASRGPESHQHF. In DNA form, the CDR3 reads TGTGCCAGCAGAGGTCCGGAGAGCCACCAGCATTTT.

V gene TRBV25-1 combines with J gene TRBJ2-3, with 12 bases aligning to TRBD2. This CDR3 contains 17 residues. V lost 3 bases and J lost 6; bases outside the gene matches: 10. Germline CDR1 reads MGHDK; CDR2 reads SYGVNS. The CDR3 DNA is TGTGCCAGCAGTGAGGAACTAGCGGGAGGAGCGGGGGATACGCAGTATTTT. Its translation: CASSEELAGGAGDTQYF.